This entry features one T cell receptor (beta chain) sequence. This sample was taken from a study of cytomegalovirus exposure and HLA in healthy donors. The length of the CDR3 is 11 residues. CDR1 and CDR2 from the germline V gene are DFQATT and SNEGSKA (reference sequence). Trimming took 3 bases from V and 3 from J, leaving 5 bases between them. The study ran its PCR with 60 Vbeta and 13 Jbeta primers. Original data processing: As a later analysis found, there were 82 million or so unique TCR beta chains, of which some 10 million were shared. Profiled with immunoSEQ multiplex PCR; TCRdb holds only in-frame clones, not every one. V and J calls and clone size are given by that table; D and trimming were obtained from the DNA. The table records some 180,000 clones, roughly 9.4% of them present only once.

Sequencing was performed on PBMCs. The clonotype was recovered from a woman in her twenties or thirties in good health and CMV-seropositive. This sequence joins TRBV20-1 and TRBJ1-1; D ambiguous. The CDR3 DNA follows: TGCAGTGCTAGGAGGGACACTGAAGCTTTCTTT. Amino acids: CSARRDTEAFF.